The sequence of this T cell receptor beta chain was determined in a study of blood T cell repertoires in COVID-19. In the study overall: COVID-19 samples, acute and convalescent, were from the United States, Italy and Spain. PBMCs, B-cell-depleted T cells, or T cells were the source of the cDNA or gDNA that made up the material.

Per the germline V gene, CDR1 is SGHRS and CDR2 is YFSETQ. The CDR3 is 15 residues long. V shed 0 bases and J 6 bases; nucleotides not matched to a gene: 4. As processed by the authors: Amplification with reference gene primers provided the estimates of nucleated cell counts. Assay: immunoSEQ multiplex PCR; the TCRdb copy retains only in-frame clones and omits some. The V and J calls and clone size are taken from that table; D and trimming were inferred from the DNA. The table has some 260,000 clones, under 90% seen once. This rearrangement joins TRBV5-1 to TRBJ2-2; 8 nucleotides match TRBD1. The TCR was taken from a woman under 30 with acute or convalescent COVID-19. The sample comprised peripheral blood. The chain's CDR3 is CASSLVDRGAGELFF. The CDR3 DNA follows: TGCGCCAGCAGCTTGGTTGACAGGGGCGCCGGGGAGCTGTTTTTT.